This TCR beta chain was documented in a study of T cells in Graves' hyperthyroidism and ophthalmopathy (dated 2019 in TCRdb). With regard to the full study: To identify TCR V-J signatures that set the groups apart, the researchers used a discovery cohort of 100 patients, made up of 40 to 45 with Graves' ophthalmopathy and some 60 with stable Graves' hyperthyroidism. In roughly six Graves' hyperthyroidism patients, the study also compared T-cell repertoires from thyroid tissue with T-cell repertoires from blood. The 95 to 100 discovery patients were randomly divided into training and test sets at a 7:3 ratio. An independent validation cohort of some 18 hyperthyroidism patients and roughly 16 patients who later progressed to ophthalmopathy tested prospective prediction of ophthalmopathy. According to the paper, TCR Vbeta CDR3 sequencing was carried out on 135 peripheral blood samples, which came from approximately 43 ophthalmopathy, under 85 hyperthyroidism and approximately 17 progressor patients. Following sampling, methimazole starting at 30 mg daily was given to hyperthyroidism patients, and high-dose intravenous methylprednisolone was given to ophthalmopathy patients.

As for this clonotype: Which antigen it targets is not known. The sample holds no much larger clone one base away, and base qualities are not on file.

The study excluded patients with uncontrolled infections, other autoimmune diseases, pregnancy or lactation. Diagnoses relied on clinical symptoms, serum thyroxine and TRAb, thyroid ultrasound and orbital computed tomography. Total RNA was extracted using Trizol reagent, and RNA quality was assessed on an Agilent 2100 Bioanalyzer. Taken from the germline V gene, the CDR1 and CDR2 loops are ENHRY and SYGVKD. Trimming costs V 10 bases and J 5 bases, and their ends lie 15 bases apart. From cysteine to phenylalanine, the CDR3 is 12 amino acids long. The kept DNA is CDR3 alone, 36 bases in frame from the first base. The TCR beta CDR3 regions were amplified from the RNA transcripts. For the first round of RT-PCR on the TCR CDR3, the HTBI primer set was used together with the Qiagen OneStep RT-PCR kit. Libraries were constructed in a second round of multiplex PCR, after which size selection and purification were carried out. Paired-end sequencing of the libraries was performed with 100 bp reads on an Illumina HiSeq2000. The study's processing was this. Raw data were processed with SOAPnuke, discarding reads with adapters, uncalled bases, mean Phred below 15, or no exact constant-primer or identifier match. High-quality paired reads were merged using COPE v1.2.5, and each unique nucleotide sequence was defined as a clonotype. MiTCR v1.1 was used to align clonotypes to the IMGT TRBV, TRBD and TRBJ reference segments. Only V-J combinations with frequency above 0.0001, covering about 99% of repertoires, were analysed. A TCS score was defined as the ratio of F50 (clonal expansion) to E x V (chaos), with BLOSUM62-based TCRdist applied between CDR3 peptides within each V-J. Welch's t-statistics and random forest reduced approximately 520 V-J features to around 14, which were used in a naive Bayes classifier (R e1071). The similarity between thyroid and blood repertoires was quantified using the Morisita-Horn index. TCRdb trimmed the raw reads at Q25, called clones with MiXCR and kept productive beta chains. Under each unique CDR3 protein, matching rows form one entry showing the most common genes and DNA. The V and J calls shown here were made by TCRdb, not taken from the authors' results. Recorded for this sample are about 500,000 distinct CDR3 sequences; 35% to 50% of them occurred a single time. The ten largest clones capture about 40% of the sample.

Overall study results and their limits: A model built on a 13 V-J signature distinguished ophthalmopathy from stable hyperthyroidism, reaching about 88% sensitivity and around 81% specificity in cross-validation and 80%/75% in testing. No statistical method was used to set the sample size in advance, and investigators knew the group allocation. Blood samples also contained most of the expanded thyroid clonotypes (frequency above 0.001), which suggests that blood repertoires may reflect thyroid immune responses. During validation, the model predicted progression to ophthalmopathy a median of about 6.3 months ahead of onset, with 70.59% sensitivity and 72.22% specificity.

Sequencing was done on a sample of peripheral blood or thyroid tissue (not recorded which). The sequence was obtained from an adult woman with Graves' disease, either hyperthyroidism or ophthalmopathy (not recorded which). The V and J genes are TRBV10-3 and TRBJ2-7; possibly the D gene is TRBD1, per 5 matching bases. Here the CDR3 is given as CATAGQGNEQYF. Read as DNA, the sequence is TGTGCCACGGCTGGGCAGGGTAACGAGCAGTACTTC.